A single sample gave rise to the 10 T cell receptor beta chains below, sequenced in a study of T cell clonotyping in hematopoietic cell transplantation. Time point noted: recipient sample about 28 days before transplant, after cytoreduction. Data came from immunoSEQ multiplex PCR; TCRdb stores just in-frame clones and leaves some out. The table has 30,000 or so clones, about 80% seen once. Sample: peripheral blood mononuclear cells, taken before stem cell transplant. The receptors stem from a woman younger than 45 with chronic myeloid leukemia. Some clones in this sample may be carry-over from other donors' samples.

This chain links TRBV6-1 with TRBJ2-5; possibly TRBD2 for D (5 bases). Germline V lookup: CDR1 MNHNS, CDR2 SASEGT. The CDR3 sequence is 12 residues long. The V end lost 4 bases, the J end lost 4 bases, and 7 bases lay between the germline ends. The DNA of the CDR3 is TGTGCCAGCAGTGGACGGGGAGAGACCCAGTACTTC. This translates into CASSGRGETQYF.

The chain couples TRBV30 to TRBJ1-6, with 7 positions matching TRBD1. J gave up 8 bases and V 2 bases, and 3 bases lay outside the gene matches. This CDR3 has 13 amino acids. CDR1 GTSNPN and CDR2 SVGIG come from the germline V gene (reference sequence). The CDR3 DNA is TGTGCCTGGAGTATACAGGGGTATTCACCCCTCCACTTT. It translates to CAWSIQGYSPLHF.

The J gene is TRBJ2-3, the V gene TRBV4-1, with 10 bases lining up with TRBD2. The CDR3 has 16 amino acids. CDR1 is MGHRA and CDR2 is YSYEKL in the germline V gene. Unmatched junction bases numbered 5, after V lost 4 bases and J lost 1 base. CDR3 sequence reads: CASSLTGTSGTDTQYF. The CDR3, as DNA: TGCGCCAGCAGCCTAACCGGGACTAGCGGCACAGATACGCAGTATTTT.

The chain uses TRBV29-1 and TRBJ1-2; the D gene is possibly TRBD1 (5 bases). The V end was cut by 3 bases, the J end by 8 bases, with 10 bases between. From germline, CDR1 is SQVTM and CDR2 ANQGSEA. The CDR3 has 11 amino acids. The CDR3: CSVDSEGGYTF. As DNA, the CDR3 is TGCAGCGTTGATTCGGAGGGGGGCTACACCTTC.

This rearrangement joins TRBV7-6 to TRBJ1-1, with TRBD1 identical over 8 bases. The CDR3 is 14 residues long. V lost 4 bases to trimming and J lost 3 bases; unmatched junction nucleotides: 4. The germline gives CDR1 SGHVS, CDR2 FNYEAQ. CDR3 region: CASSSPDRDTEAFF. DNA for the CDR3: TGTGCCAGCAGCTCGCCGGACAGGGACACTGAAGCTTTCTTT.

The chain is built from TRBV5-1 and TRBJ2-5, with 9 bases aligning to TRBD2. V lost 0 bases, J lost 4 bases, and 7 bases stayed unmatched. The CDR3 runs 16 residues. Germline V lookup: CDR1 SGHRS, CDR2 YFSETQ. In nucleotides, the CDR3 is TGCGCCAGCAGCTTGGGACTAGCGGAGCCGGGAGAGACCCAGTACTTC. It is translated as CASSLGLAEPGETQYF.

This clone has just one count. The chain has TRBV7-8 and TRBJ1-1; D is undetermined. CDR1 is SGHVS, CDR2 FQNEAQ, per germline. V shed 4 bases and J shed 2 bases, with 8 bases lying between them. This CDR3 is built from 13 residues. The CDR3 sequence is CASSSAGNTEAFF. For the CDR3, the DNA is TGTGCCAGCAGCTCTGCAGGTAACACTGAAGCTTTCTTT. Combining the CDR3 with reference TRBV7-8 and TRBJ1-1 gives the whole variable domain GAGVSQSPRYKVAKRGQDVALRCDPISGHVSLFWYQQALGQGPEFLTYFQNEAQLDKSGLPSDRFFAERPEGSVSTLKIQRTQQEDSAVYLCASSSAGNTEAFFGQGTRLTVV.

The J gene is TRBJ2-3, the V gene TRBV5-1, with D perhaps matching TRBD1 or TRBD2 (6 bases each). The CDR3 is 17 amino acids. Germline V gene lookup returns CDR1 SGHRS and CDR2 YFSETQ. Trimming took off 3 bases at V and 1 base at J, with 18 bases between the two ends. The CDR3 sequence: CASSYGTSTGRTDTQYF. The CDR3 DNA reads as TGCGCCAGCAGCTACGGGACTTCGACAGGACGCACAGATACGCAGTATTTT.

The V gene is TRBV5-1, the J gene TRBJ1-6; 10 nucleotides align to TRBD1. V trimming: 3 bases; J trimming: 8 bases; junction bases outside the gene matches: 2. Germline V gives CDR1 SGHRS, CDR2 YFSETQ. This CDR3 is built from 14 residues. CDR3 sequence (DNA): TGCGCCAGCAGCTGGGACAGGGGTGATTCACCCCTCCACTTT. Protein: CASSWDRGDSPLHF.

The chain uses TRBV6-5 and TRBJ1-6; D is undetermined. The CDR3 is made up of 13 amino acids. V lost 6 bases and J lost 8, with 11 bases in between. In germline, CDR1 is MNHEY, CDR2 SVGAGI. The CDR3 DNA reads as TGTGCCAGCAGATTCGGGCGGGATTCACCCCTCCACTTT. Translated: CASRFGRDSPLHF.